Listed below are T cell receptor beta chains from one sample, sequenced in a study of cytomegalovirus exposure and HLA in healthy donors. TCRdb keeps only in-frame clones here, not all; method: immunoSEQ multiplex PCR. This table holds about 120,000 clones, around two thirds found once. The sequencing sample was made of PBMCs. These receptors were taken from a human donor in good health. The conserved cysteine and the conserved F or W are not part of the CDR3 here. D genes are given only for firm matches. Size values are once, few and many counts, or a class for expanded clones, and some rows have none.

v_call: TRBV27
j_call: TRBJ2-1
clone_size: NA
d_call: NA
cdr3_aa: ASSLRSDRGRISGSYNEQF

v_call: TRBV29-1
j_call: TRBJ2-7
clone_size: NA
d_call: TRBD1
cdr3_aa: SVELWDSPYEQY

v_call: TRBV10-3
j_call: TRBJ2-5
clone_size: NA
d_call: TRBD2
cdr3_aa: AISVLADQETQY

v_call: TRBV6-1
j_call: TRBJ2-3
clone_size: few
d_call: NA
cdr3_aa: ASKKTGESPIAN

v_call: TRBV5-8
j_call: TRBJ2-4
clone_size: once
d_call: NA
cdr3_aa: ASSLAGTKNIQY

v_call: TRBV2
j_call: TRBJ2-7
clone_size: once
d_call: TRBD2
cdr3_aa: ASRAGVYEQY

v_call: TRBV5-1
j_call: TRBJ1-2
clone_size: NA
d_call: NA
cdr3_aa: ASRAGESNYGYT

v_call: TRBV29-1
j_call: TRBJ2-1
clone_size: NA
d_call: TRBD1
cdr3_aa: SVVVGAGTGYNEQF

v_call: TRBV7-8
j_call: TRBJ2-7
clone_size: NA
d_call: TRBD1
cdr3_aa: ASSRGDRSSYEQY

v_call: TRBV2
j_call: TRBJ1-1
clone_size: NA
d_call: NA
cdr3_aa: AGELTGLNTEAF

v_call: TRBV6-6
j_call: NA
clone_size: NA
d_call: NA
cdr3_aa: ASSYGATYEQY

v_call: TRBV6-4
j_call: TRBJ2-3
clone_size: NA
d_call: NA
cdr3_aa: ASSPRSVATDTQY

v_call: TRBV19
j_call: TRBJ1-5
clone_size: NA
d_call: TRBD1
cdr3_aa: ASSVDRAENQPQH

v_call: TRBV7-3
j_call: TRBJ2-3
clone_size: NA
d_call: TRBD2
cdr3_aa: ASSVGLAGDTQY

v_call: TRBV11-1
j_call: TRBJ1-1
clone_size: NA
d_call: TRBD1
cdr3_aa: ASSRGQGDSEAF

v_call: TRBV7-3
j_call: TRBJ1-1
clone_size: NA
d_call: NA
cdr3_aa: ASSFRHSGEAF

v_call: TRBV5-4
j_call: TRBJ2-4
clone_size: NA
d_call: TRBD2
cdr3_aa: ASSLTSSGLLAKNIQY

v_call: TRBV6-6
j_call: TRBJ2-1
clone_size: NA
d_call: NA
cdr3_aa: ASSPAGLLGQF

v_call: TRBV23-1
j_call: TRBJ2-7
clone_size: NA
d_call: NA
cdr3_aa: ASSQSSWRTYEQY

v_call: TRBV11-2
j_call: TRBJ2-1
clone_size: NA
d_call: TRBD1
cdr3_aa: ASSLRDRGTNEQF

v_call: TRBV13
j_call: TRBJ1-1
clone_size: NA
d_call: NA
cdr3_aa: ASSPSRSLGARGTEAF

v_call: TRBV9
j_call: TRBJ1-3
clone_size: NA
d_call: NA
cdr3_aa: ASSPGLPGFAGNTIY

v_call: TRBV5-4
j_call: TRBJ1-1
clone_size: NA
d_call: NA
cdr3_aa: ASSPTPSGDTEAF

v_call: TRBV29-1
j_call: TRBJ1-3
clone_size: few
d_call: NA
cdr3_aa: SAFGNTIY

v_call: TRBV2
j_call: TRBJ1-1
clone_size: NA
d_call: TRBD1
cdr3_aa: ATRPAVDRGNTEAF

v_call: TRBV28
j_call: TRBJ2-5
clone_size: NA
d_call: TRBD1
cdr3_aa: ASSSGTGGAETQY

v_call: TRBV7-3
j_call: TRBJ2-3
clone_size: NA
d_call: TRBD2
cdr3_aa: ASSPERGTDTQY

v_call: TRBV27
j_call: TRBJ1-4
clone_size: NA
d_call: NA
cdr3_aa: ASSFSPGEKLF

v_call: TRBV2
j_call: TRBJ2-6
clone_size: NA
d_call: TRBD2
cdr3_aa: ASTRRLADSRSGANVLT

v_call: TRBV6-6
j_call: TRBJ2-2
clone_size: NA
d_call: NA
cdr3_aa: ASSMGPDGELF

v_call: TRBV25-1
j_call: TRBJ2-2
clone_size: NA
d_call: TRBD1
cdr3_aa: ASQPRTGGLTGELF

v_call: TRBV6-1
j_call: TRBJ2-3
clone_size: few
d_call: NA
cdr3_aa: ASSARDTDTQY

v_call: TRBV29-1
j_call: TRBJ2-2
clone_size: NA
d_call: TRBD2
cdr3_aa: SVELAGGRSTGELF

v_call: TRBV5-1
j_call: TRBJ1-1
clone_size: once
d_call: TRBD1
cdr3_aa: ASSLRTGETEAF

v_call: TRBV5-1
j_call: TRBJ1-1
clone_size: NA
d_call: NA
cdr3_aa: ASSLEGLGAF